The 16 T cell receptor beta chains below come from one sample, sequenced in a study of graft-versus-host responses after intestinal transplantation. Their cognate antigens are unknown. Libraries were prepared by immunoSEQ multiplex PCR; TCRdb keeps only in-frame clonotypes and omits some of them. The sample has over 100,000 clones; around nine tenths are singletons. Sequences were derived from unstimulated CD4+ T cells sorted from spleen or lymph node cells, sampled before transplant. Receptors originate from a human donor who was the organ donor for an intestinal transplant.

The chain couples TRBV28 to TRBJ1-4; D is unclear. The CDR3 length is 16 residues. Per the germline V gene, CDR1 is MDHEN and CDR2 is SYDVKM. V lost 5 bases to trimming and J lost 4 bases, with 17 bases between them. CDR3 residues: CASSNPSLSLNEKLFF. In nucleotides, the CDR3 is TGTGCCAGCAGTAACCCCTCACTGAGCCTTAATGAAAAACTGTTTTTT. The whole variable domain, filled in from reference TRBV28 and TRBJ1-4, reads DVKVTQSSRYLVKRTGEKVFLECVQDMDHENMFWYRQDPGLGLRLIYFSYDVKMKEKGDIPEGYSVSREKKERFSLILESASTNQTSMYLCASSNPSLSLNEKLFFGSGTQLSVL.

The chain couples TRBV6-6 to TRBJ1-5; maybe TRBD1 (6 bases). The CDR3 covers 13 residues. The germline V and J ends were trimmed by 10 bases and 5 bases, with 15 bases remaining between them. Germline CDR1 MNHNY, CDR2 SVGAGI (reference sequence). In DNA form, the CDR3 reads TGTGCCACCAGGGGCCAAAGAGATCAGCCCCAGCATTTT. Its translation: CATRGQRDQPQHF.

The CDR3 bases are TGTGCCAGCAGCGGCCTGGAGGACGGGTACGAGCAGTACTTC. Its translation: CASSGLEDGYEQYF. The V and J genes are TRBV7-9 and TRBJ2-7; D is perhaps TRBD2 (5 bases). Germline V gives CDR1 SEHNR, CDR2 FQNEAQ (reference sequence). Trimming cost V 5 bases and J 4 bases, with 15 bases left between them. The CDR3 spans 14 residues.

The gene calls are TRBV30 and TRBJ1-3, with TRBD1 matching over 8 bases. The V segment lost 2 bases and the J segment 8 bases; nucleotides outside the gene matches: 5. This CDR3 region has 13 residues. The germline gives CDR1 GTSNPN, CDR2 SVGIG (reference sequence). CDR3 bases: TGTGCCTGGAGTTTAGGACAGGGAGACACCATATATTTT. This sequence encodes CAWSLGQGDTIYF.

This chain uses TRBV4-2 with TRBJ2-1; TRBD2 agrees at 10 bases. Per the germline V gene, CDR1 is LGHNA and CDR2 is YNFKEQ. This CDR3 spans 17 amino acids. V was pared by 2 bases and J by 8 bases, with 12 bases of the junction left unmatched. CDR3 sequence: CASSQNEAASGSYEQFF. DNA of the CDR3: TGTGCCAGCAGCCAAAATGAAGCGGCTAGCGGGAGCTATGAGCAGTTCTTC.

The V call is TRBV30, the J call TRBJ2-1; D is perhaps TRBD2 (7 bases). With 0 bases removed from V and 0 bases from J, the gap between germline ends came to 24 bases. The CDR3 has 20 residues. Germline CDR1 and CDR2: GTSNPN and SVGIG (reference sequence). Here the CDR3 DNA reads TGTGCCTGGAGTGTCCGAAGGGGGGGGGTGATAGCGAGCTCCTACAATGAGCAGTTCTTC. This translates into CAWSVRRGGVIASSYNEQFF. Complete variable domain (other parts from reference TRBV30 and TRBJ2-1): SQTIHQWPATLVQPVGSPLSLECTVEGTSNPNLYWYRQAAGRGLQLLFYSVGIGQISSEVPQNLSASRPQDRQFILSSKKLLLSDSGFYLCAWSVRRGGVIASSYNEQFFGPGTRLTVL.

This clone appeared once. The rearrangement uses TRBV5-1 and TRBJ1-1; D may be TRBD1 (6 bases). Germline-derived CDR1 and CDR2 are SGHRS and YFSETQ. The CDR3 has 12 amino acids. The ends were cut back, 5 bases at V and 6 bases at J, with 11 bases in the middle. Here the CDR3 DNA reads TGCGCCAGCAGTTTGACAGGTTCTGAAGCTTTCTTT. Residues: CASSLTGSEAFF.

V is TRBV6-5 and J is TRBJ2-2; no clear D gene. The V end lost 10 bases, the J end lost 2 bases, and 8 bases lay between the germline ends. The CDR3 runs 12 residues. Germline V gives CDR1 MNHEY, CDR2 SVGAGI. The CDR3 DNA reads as TGTGCCATCCACGGTAACACCGGGGAGCTGTTTTTT. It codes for CAIHGNTGELFF.

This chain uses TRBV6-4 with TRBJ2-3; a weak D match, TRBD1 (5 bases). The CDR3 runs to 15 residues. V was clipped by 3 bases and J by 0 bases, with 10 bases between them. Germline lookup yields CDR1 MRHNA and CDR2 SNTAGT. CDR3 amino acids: CASSDQGSSTDTQYF. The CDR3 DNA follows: TGTGCCAGCAGTGATCAGGGTTCTAGCACAGATACGCAGTATTTT.

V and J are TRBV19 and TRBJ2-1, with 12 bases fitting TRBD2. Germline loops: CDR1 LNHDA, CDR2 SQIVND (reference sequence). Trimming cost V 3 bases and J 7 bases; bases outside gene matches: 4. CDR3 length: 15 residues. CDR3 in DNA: TGTGCCAGTAGTATGGGGACTAGCGGGTGGAATGAGCAGTTCTTC. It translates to CASSMGTSGWNEQFF.

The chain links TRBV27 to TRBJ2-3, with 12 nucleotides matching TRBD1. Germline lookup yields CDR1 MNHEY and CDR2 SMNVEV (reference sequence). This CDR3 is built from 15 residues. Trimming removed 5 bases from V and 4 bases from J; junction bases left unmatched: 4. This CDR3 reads CASSPGTGGADTQYF. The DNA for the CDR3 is TGTGCCAGCAGTCCAGGGACAGGGGGCGCAGATACGCAGTATTTT.

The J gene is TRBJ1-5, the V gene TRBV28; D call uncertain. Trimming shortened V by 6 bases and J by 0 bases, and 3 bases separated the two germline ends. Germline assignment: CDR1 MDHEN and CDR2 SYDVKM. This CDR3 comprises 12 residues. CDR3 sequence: CASRNSNQPQHF. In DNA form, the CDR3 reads TGTGCCAGCAGGAATAGCAATCAGCCCCAGCATTTT.

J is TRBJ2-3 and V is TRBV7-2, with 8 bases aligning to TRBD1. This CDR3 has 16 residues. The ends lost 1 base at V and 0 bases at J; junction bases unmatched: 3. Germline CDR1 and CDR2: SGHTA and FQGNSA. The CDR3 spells CASSLGGQASTDTQYF. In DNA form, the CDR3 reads TGTGCCAGCAGCTTAGGGGGACAGGCTAGCACAGATACGCAGTATTTT.

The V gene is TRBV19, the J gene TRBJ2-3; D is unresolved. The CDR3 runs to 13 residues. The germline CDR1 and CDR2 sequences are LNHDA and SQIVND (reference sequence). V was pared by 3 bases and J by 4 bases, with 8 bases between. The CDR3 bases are TGTGCCAGTAGTATTCGTGGGTCAGATACGCAGTATTTT. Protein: CASSIRGSDTQYF.

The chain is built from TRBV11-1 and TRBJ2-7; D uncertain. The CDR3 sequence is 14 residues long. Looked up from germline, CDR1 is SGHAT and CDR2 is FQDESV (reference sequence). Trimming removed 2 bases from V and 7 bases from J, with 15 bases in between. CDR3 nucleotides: TGTGCCAGCAGCTTAAGAGCTGCACTCGGGGAGCAGTACTTC. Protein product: CASSLRAALGEQYF.

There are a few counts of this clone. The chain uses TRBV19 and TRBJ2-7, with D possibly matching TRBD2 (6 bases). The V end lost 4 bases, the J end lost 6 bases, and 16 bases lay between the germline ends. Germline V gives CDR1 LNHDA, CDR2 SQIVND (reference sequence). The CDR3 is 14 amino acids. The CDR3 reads CASSSLEGRIEQYF. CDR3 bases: TGTGCCAGTAGTAGCCTGGAGGGCCGAATCGAGCAGTACTTC.